Reported below is one TCR beta chain. The target antigen is unknown. This table comes from immunoSEQ multiplex PCR, and its TCRdb copy is limited to in-frame clones, with some not included. The table has about 180,000 clones, almost 90% seen once. This sample was taken from a study of T cell responses to AZD1222 COVID-19 vaccine. Findings and limits, study-wide: It was only five to seven AZD1222 recipients who were seropositive at baseline.

J lost 3 bases, V lost 2 bases, and 1 base had no gene match. The germline V gene encodes CDR1 SGHNT and CDR2 YYREEE (reference sequence). The CDR3 extends over 13 amino acids. Pooling of second doses given at about 4 or about 12 weeks was done. This clonotype was obtained from an adult who received the AZD1222 COVID-19 vaccine. The sample was peripheral blood, taken 28 days after the second AZD1222 dose. The chain recombines TRBV5-4 with TRBJ1-2; 7 bases are shared with TRBD1. This chain's CDR3 is CASSFGTDYGYTF. The CDR3 DNA is TGTGCCAGCAGCTTCGGGACAGACTATGGCTACACCTTC.